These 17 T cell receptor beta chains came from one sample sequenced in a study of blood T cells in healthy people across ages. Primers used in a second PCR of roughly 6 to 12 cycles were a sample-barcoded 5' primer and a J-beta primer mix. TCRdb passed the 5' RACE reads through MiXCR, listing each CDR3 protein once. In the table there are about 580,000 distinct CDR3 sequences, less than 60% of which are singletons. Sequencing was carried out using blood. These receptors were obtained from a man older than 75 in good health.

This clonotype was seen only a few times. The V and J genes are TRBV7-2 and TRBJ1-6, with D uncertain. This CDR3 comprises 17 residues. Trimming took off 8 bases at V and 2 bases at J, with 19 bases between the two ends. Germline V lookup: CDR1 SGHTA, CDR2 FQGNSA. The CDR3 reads CASALQSGGTYNSPLHF. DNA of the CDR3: TGTGCCAGCGCACTTCAATCGGGCGGTACCTATAATTCACCCCTCCACTTT. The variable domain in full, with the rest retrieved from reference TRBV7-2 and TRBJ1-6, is GAGVSQSPSNKVTEKGKDVELRCDPISGHTALYWYRQSLGQGLEFLIYFQGNSAPDKSGLPSDRFSAERTGGSVSTLTIQRTQQEDSAVYLCASALQSGGTYNSPLHFGNGTRLTVT.

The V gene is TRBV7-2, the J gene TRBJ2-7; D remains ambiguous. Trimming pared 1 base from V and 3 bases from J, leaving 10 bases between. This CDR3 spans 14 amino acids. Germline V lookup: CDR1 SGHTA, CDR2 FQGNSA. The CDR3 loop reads CASSLVGKNYEQYF. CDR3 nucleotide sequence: TGTGCCAGCAGCTTAGTAGGGAAGAACTACGAGCAGTACTTC.

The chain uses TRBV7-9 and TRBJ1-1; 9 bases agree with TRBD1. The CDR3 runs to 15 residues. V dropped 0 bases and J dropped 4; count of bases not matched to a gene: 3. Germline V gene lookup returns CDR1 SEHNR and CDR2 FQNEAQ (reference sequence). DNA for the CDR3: TGTGCCAGCAGCTTAGCAACAGGGGGCGGCACTGAAGCTTTCTTT. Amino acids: CASSLATGGGTEAFF.

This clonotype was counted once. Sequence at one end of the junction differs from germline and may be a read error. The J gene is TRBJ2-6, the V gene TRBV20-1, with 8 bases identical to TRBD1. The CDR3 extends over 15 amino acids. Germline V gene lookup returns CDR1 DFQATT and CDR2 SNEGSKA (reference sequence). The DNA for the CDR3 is TGCAGTGCTAGGCAGGGGGCGGATGGGGCCCACGTCCTGACTTTC. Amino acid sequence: CSARQGADGAHVLTF.

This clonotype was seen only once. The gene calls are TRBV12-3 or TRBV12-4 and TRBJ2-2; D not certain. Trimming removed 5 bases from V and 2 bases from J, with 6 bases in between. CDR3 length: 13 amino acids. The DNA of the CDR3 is TGTGCCAGCAGTAAGGGTAACACCGGGGAGCTGTTTTTT. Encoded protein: CASSKGNTGELFF.

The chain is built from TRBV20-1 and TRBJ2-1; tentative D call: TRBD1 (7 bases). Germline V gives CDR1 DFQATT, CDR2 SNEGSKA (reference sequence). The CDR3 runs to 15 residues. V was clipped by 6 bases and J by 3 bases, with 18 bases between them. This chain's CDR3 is CSAHGGTANYNEQFF. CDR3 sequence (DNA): TGCAGTGCCCATGGGGGGACAGCGAACTACAATGAGCAGTTCTTC.

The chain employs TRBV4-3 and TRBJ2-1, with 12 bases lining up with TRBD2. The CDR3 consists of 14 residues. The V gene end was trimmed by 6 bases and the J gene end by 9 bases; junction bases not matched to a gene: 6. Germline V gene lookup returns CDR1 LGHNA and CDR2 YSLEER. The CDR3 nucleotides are TGCGCCAGCAGGCCTAGCGGGAGGGCTGGTGAGCAGTTCTTC. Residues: CASRPSGRAGEQFF.

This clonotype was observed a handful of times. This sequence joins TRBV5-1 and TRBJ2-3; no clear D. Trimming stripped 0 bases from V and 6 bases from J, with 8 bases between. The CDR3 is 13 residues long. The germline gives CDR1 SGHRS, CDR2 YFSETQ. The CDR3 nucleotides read TGCGCCAGCAGCTTGGAAAGGTGGGATACGCAGTATTTT. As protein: CASSLERWDTQYF.

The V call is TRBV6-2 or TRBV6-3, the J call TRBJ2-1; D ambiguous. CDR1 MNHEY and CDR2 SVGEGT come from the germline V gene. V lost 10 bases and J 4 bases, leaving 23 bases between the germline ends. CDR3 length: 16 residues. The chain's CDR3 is CAITNQGDWGYNEQFF. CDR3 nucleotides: TGTGCCATCACAAACCAAGGTGACTGGGGTTACAATGAGCAGTTCTTC.

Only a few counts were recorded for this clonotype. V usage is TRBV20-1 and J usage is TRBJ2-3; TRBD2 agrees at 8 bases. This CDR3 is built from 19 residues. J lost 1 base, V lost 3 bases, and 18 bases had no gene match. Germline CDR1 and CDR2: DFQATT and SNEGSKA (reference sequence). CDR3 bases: TGCAGTGCTAGTTCAGCGGGGGCTTCAACCTCCGGGGGCACAGATACGCAGTATTTT. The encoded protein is CSASSAGASTSGGTDTQYF.

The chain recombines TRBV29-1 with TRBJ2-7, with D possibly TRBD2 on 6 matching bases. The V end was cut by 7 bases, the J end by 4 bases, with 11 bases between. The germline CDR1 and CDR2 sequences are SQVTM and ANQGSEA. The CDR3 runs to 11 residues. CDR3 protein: CSARDFYEQYF. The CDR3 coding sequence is TGCAGCGCCCGGGACTTTTACGAGCAGTACTTC.

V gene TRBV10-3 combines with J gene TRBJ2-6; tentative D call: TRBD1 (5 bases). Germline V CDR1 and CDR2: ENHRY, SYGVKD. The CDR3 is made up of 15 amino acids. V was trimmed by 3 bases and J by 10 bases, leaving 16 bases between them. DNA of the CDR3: TGTGCCATCAGTGATGCAGGGTCATCCGATAACGTCCTGACTTTC. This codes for CAISDAGSSDNVLTF.

The CDR3 reads CASSSGQTASPDTQYF. CDR3 bases: TGTGCCAGCAGTTCCGGACAGACGGCGTCTCCAGATACGCAGTATTTT. V is TRBV12-3 or TRBV12-4 and J is TRBJ2-3, with D possibly being TRBD1 (6 bases). CDR3 length: 16 amino acids. V was trimmed by 4 bases and J by 4 bases, leaving 18 bases between them.

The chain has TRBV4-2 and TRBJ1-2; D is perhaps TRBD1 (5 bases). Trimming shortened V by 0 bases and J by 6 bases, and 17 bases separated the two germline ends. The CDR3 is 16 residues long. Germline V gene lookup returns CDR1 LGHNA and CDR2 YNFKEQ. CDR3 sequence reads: CASSQEGQTLGHGYTF. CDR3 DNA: TGTGCCAGCAGCCAAGAGGGGCAGACCCTAGGACATGGCTACACCTTC.

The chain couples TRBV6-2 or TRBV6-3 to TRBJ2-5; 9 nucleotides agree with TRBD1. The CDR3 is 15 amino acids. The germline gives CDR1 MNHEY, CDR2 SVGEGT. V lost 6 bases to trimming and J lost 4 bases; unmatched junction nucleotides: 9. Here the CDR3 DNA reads TGTGCCAGCAGCACCTACAGGGGGCGACGAGAGACCCAGTACTTC. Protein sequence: CASSTYRGRRETQYF.

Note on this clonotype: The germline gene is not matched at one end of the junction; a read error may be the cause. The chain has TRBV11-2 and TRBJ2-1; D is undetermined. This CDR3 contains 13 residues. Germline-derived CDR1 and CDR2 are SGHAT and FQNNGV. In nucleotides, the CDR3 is TGTGCCAGCAGCTTAGGGAACTACAATGGGCAGTTCTTC. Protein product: CASSLGNYNGQFF.

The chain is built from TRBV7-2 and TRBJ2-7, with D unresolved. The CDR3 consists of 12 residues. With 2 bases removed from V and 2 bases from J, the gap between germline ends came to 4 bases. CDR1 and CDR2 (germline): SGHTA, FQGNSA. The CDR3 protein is CASSLLTYEQYF. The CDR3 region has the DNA TGTGCCAGCAGCTTATTAACCTACGAGCAGTACTTC.